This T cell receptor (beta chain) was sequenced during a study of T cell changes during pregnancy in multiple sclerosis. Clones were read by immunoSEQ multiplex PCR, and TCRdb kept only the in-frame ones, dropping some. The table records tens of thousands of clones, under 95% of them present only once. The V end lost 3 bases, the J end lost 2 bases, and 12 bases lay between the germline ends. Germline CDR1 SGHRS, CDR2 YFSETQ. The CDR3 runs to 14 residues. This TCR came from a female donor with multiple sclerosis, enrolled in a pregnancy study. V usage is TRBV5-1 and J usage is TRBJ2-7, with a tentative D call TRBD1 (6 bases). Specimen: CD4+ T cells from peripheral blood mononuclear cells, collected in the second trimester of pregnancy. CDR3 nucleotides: TGCGCCAGCAGCTCCCATGGACAGCCCTACGAGCAGTACTTC. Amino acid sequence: CASSSHGQPYEQYF.